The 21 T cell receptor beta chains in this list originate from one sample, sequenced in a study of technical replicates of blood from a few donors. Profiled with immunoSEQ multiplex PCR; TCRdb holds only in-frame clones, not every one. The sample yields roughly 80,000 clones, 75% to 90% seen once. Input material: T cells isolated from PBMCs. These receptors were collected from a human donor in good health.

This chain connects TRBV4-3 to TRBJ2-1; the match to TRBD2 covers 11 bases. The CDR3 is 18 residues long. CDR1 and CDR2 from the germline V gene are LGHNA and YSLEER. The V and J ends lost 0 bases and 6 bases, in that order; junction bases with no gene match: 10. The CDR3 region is CASSQDIGELAGANEQFF. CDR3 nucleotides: TGCGCCAGCAGCCAAGATATAGGGGAACTAGCGGGAGCCAATGAGCAGTTCTTC.

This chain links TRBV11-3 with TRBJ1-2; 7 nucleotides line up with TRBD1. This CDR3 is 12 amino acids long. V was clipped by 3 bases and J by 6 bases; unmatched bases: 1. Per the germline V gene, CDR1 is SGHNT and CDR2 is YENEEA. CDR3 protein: CASSFDRDGYTF. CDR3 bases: TGTGCCAGCAGCTTTGACAGGGATGGCTACACCTTC.

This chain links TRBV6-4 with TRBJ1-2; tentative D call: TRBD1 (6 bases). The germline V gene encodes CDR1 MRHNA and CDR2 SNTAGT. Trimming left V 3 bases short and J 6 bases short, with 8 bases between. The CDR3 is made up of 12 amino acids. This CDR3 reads CASSDSGDGYTF. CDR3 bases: TGTGCCAGCAGTGATTCAGGGGATGGCTACACCTTC.

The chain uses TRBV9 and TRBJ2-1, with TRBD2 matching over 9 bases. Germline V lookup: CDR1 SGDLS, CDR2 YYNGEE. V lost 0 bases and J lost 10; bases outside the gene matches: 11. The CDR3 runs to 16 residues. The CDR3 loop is CASSVGASGRRDEQFF. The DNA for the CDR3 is TGTGCCAGCAGCGTAGGTGCCAGCGGGAGGAGGGACGAGCAGTTCTTC.

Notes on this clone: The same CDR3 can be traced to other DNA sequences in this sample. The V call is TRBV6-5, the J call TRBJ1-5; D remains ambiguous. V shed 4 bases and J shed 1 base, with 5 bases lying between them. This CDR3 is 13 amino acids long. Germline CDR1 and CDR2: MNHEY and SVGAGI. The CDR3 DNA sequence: TGTGCCAGCAGTTCGGGAAGCAATCAGCCCCAGCATTTT. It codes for CASSSGSNQPQHF.

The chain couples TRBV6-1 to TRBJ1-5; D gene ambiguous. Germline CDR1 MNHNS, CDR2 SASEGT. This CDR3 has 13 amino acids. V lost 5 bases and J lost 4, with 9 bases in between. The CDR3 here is CASSQDVNQPQHF. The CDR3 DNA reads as TGTGCCAGCAGTCAGGATGTAAATCAGCCCCAGCATTTT.

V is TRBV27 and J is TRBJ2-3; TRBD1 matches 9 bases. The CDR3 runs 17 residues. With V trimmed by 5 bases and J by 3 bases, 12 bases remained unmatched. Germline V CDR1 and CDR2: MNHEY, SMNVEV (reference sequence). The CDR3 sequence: CASSPSAGTGLTDTQYF. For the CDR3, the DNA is TGTGCCAGCAGTCCATCAGCCGGGACAGGGTTGACAGATACGCAGTATTTT.

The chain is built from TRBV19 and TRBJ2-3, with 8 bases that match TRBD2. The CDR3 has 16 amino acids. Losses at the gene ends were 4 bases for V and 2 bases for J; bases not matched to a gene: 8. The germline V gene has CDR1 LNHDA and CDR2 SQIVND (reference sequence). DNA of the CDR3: TGTGCCAGTAGTACGCTCCCGGGACTAGTCACAGATACGCAGTATTTT. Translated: CASSTLPGLVTDTQYF.

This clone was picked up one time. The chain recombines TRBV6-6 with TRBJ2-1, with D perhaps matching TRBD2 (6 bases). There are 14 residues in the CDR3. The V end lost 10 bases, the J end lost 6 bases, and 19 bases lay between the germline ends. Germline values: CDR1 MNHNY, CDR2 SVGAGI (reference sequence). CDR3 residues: CATLMGEAGNEQFF. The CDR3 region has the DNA TGTGCCACCCTGATGGGGGAGGCAGGCAATGAGCAGTTCTTC.

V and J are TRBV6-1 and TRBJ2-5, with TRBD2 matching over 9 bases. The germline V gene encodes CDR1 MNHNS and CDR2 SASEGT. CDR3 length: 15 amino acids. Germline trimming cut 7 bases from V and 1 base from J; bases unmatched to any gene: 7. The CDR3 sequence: CASTMTSGPQETQYF. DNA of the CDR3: TGTGCCAGCACCATGACTAGCGGACCCCAAGAGACCCAGTACTTC.

The DNA for the CDR3 is TGTGCCAGCAGTTTAGACCGGAGGGAGCAGTACTTC. Translated, it gives CASSLDRREQYF. V gene TRBV27 combines with J gene TRBJ2-7, with TRBD2 as a possible D gene (5 bases). V gave up 2 bases and J gave up 7 bases, with 9 bases separating them. The CDR3 runs to 12 residues. The germline V gene has CDR1 MNHEY and CDR2 SMNVEV (reference sequence).

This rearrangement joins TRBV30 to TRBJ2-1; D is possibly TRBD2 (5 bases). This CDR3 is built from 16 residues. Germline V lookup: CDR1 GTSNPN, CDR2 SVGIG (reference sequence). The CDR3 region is CGASLEFESSYNEQFF. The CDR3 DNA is TGTGGGGCTTCACTAGAGTTCGAGAGCTCCTACAATGAGCAGTTCTTC.

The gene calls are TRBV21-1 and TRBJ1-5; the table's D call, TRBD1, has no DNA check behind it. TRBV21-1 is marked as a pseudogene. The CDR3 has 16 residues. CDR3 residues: CASSNKLRSGSQPQHF. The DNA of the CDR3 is TGTGCCAGCAGCAACAAACTTCGGTCAGGAAGCCAGCCCCAGCATTTT.

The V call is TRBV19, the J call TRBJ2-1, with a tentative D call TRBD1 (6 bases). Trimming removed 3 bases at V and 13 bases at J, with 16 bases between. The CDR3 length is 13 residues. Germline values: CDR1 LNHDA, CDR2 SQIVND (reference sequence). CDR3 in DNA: TGTGCCAGTAGTATTAAGGGACACCTAGAACAGTTCTTC. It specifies CASSIKGHLEQFF.

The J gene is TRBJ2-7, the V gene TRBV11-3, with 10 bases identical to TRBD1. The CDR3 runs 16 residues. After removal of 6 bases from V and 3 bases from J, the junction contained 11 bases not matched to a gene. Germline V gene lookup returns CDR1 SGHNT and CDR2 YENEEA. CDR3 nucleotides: TGTGCCAGCAGTTATCGCGCCGGGACAGGGGTCTACGAGCAGTACTTC. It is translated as CASSYRAGTGVYEQYF.

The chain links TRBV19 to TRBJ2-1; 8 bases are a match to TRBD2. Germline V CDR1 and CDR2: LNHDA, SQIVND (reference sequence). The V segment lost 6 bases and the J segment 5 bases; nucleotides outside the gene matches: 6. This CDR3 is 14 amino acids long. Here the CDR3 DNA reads TGTGCCAGTAGCCAGCGGGAGAGGGACAATGAGCAGTTCTTC. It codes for CASSQRERDNEQFF.

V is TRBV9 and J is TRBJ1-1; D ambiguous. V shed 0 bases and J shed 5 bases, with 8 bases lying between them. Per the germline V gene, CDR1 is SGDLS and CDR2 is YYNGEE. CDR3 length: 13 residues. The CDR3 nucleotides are TGTGCCAGCAGCGTAGAACTTTTGACTGAAGCTTTCTTT. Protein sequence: CASSVELLTEAFF.

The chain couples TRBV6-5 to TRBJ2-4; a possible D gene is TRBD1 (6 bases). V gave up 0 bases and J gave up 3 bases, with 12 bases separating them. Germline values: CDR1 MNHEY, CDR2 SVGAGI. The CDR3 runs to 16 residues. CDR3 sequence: CASSYSQGWSKNIQYF. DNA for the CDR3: TGTGCCAGCAGTTACTCGCAGGGGTGGAGCAAAAACATTCAGTACTTC.

Here the CDR3 DNA reads TGTGCCAGCAGCTTATCTGAGCGGGGGTTCTATGAGCAGTTCTTC. Its translation is CASSLSERGFYEQFF. The rearrangement links TRBV7-9 to TRBJ2-1; the match to TRBD2 covers 8 bases. Germline V gives CDR1 SEHNR, CDR2 FQNEAQ (reference sequence). After removal of 2 bases from V and 8 bases from J, the junction contained 8 bases not matched to a gene. The CDR3 has 15 amino acids.

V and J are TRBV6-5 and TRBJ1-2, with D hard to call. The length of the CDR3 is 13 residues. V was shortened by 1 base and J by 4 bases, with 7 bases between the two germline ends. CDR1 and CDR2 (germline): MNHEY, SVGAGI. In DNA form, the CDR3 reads TGTGCCAGCAGTTACTATGGGAGCTATGGCTACACCTTC. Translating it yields CASSYYGSYGYTF.

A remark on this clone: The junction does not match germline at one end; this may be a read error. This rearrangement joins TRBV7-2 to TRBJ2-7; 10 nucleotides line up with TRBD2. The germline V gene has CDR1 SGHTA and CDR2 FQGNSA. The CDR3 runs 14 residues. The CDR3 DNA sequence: TGTGCCAGCAGCCTAGCGGGAGATGACTACGAGCAGTACTTC. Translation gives CASSLAGDDYEQYF.